These 16 T cell receptor beta chains came from one sample sequenced in a study of T cells in Graves' hyperthyroidism and ophthalmopathy. TCR beta CDR3 region amplification was performed from RNA transcripts. RT-PCR in the first round (using the HTBI primer set) targeted the TCR CDR3. TCRdb ran MiXCR on the multiplex PCR reads and lists one entry per CDR3 protein. Of 500,000 to 750,000 distinct CDR3 sequences in the sample, 46% are singletons; the top ten hold more than 7%. The sample comprised peripheral blood or thyroid tissue (not recorded which). These receptors were obtained from a woman younger than 30 with Graves' hyperthyroidism.

The chain has TRBV24-1 and TRBJ2-2; the match to TRBD2 covers 11 bases. Germline CDR1 and CDR2: KGHDR and SFDVKD. Trimming removed 2 bases from V and 5 bases from J; junction bases left unmatched: 6. The CDR3 totals 17 residues. CDR3: CATSDSGTSGRTGELFF. Here the CDR3 DNA reads TGTGCCACCAGTGATTCCGGGACTAGCGGCCGAACCGGGGAGCTGTTTTTT.

The gene calls are TRBV7-9 and TRBJ2-7; 7 bases fit TRBD2. The germline V gene has CDR1 SEHNR and CDR2 FQNEAQ (reference sequence). The CDR3 has 14 residues. Trimming cost V 5 bases and J 4 bases; bases outside gene matches: 8. CDR3 protein: CASSQAGPGYEQYF. DNA for the CDR3: TGTGCCAGCAGCCAAGCGGGGCCTGGTTACGAGCAGTACTTC.

The chain combines TRBV29-1 with TRBJ1-2, with TRBD1 matching over 10 bases. Germline V gene lookup returns CDR1 SQVTM and CDR2 ANQGSEA. The CDR3 has 18 residues. V dropped 8 bases and J dropped 1; count of bases not matched to a gene: 19. Here the CDR3 reads CSSYRSGTGDFGNYGYTF. CDR3 sequence (DNA): TGCAGCAGCTACCGTTCCGGGACAGGGGATTTCGGTAACTATGGCTACACCTTC.

The genes are TRBV20-1 and TRBJ2-7; 10 bases agree with TRBD2. This CDR3 spans 12 amino acids. Per the germline V gene, CDR1 is DFQATT and CDR2 is SNEGSKA (reference sequence). With 8 bases clipped from V and 2 bases from J, the junction kept 3 bases outside the gene matches. The CDR3 coding sequence is TGCAGTTTAACTAGCGGGGCCTACGAGCAGTACTTC. Its translation is CSLTSGAYEQYF.

The gene calls are TRBV24-1 and TRBJ2-3; D unresolved. The CDR3 consists of 14 residues. Trimming removed 0 bases from V and 6 bases from J, with 9 bases in between. CDR1 and CDR2 (germline): KGHDR, SFDVKD. The CDR3 protein is CATSDLSRSDTQYF. CDR3 in DNA: TGTGCCACCAGTGATTTGTCAAGATCGGATACGCAGTATTTT.

This clonotype occurred many times. V is TRBV2 and J is TRBJ1-6; TRBD1 matches at 10 bases. Trimming removed 7 bases from V and 7 bases from J; junction bases left unmatched: 4. Germline V gives CDR1 SNHLY, CDR2 FYNNEI. There are 14 residues in the CDR3. The CDR3 is CASKDRGQNSPLHF. CDR3 nucleotide sequence: TGTGCCAGCAAAGACAGGGGGCAAAATTCACCCCTCCACTTT.

With respect to this clonotype: A read error is possible here, since a much larger clone lies one base away. The rearrangement joins TRBV19 to TRBJ2-7; 7 nucleotides line up with TRBD1. The CDR3 extends over 13 amino acids. Germline assignment: CDR1 LNHDA and CDR2 SQIVND (reference sequence). The CDR3 sequence: CASRHRGTYEQHF. As DNA, the CDR3 is TGTGCCAGTAGACACAGGGGCACCTACGAGCAGCACTTC.

This clonotype came up many times. The chain couples TRBV7-9 to TRBJ2-5; D is perhaps TRBD1 or TRBD2 (5 bases each). Germline V gene sequence: CDR1 SEHNR, CDR2 FQNEAQ (reference sequence). Trimming removed 3 bases from V and 3 bases from J, with 14 bases in between. The CDR3 sequence is 15 residues long. CDR3 region: CASSFRGEGEETQYF. In DNA, the CDR3 is TGTGCCAGCAGCTTCCGGGGAGAAGGGGAAGAGACCCAGTACTTC.

This clonotype was counted a single time. The chain links TRBV6-4 to TRBJ1-3; D unresolved. The germline gives CDR1 MRHNA, CDR2 SNTAGT. The CDR3 extends over 14 amino acids. V lost 6 bases, J lost 0 bases, and 9 bases lay in between. CDR3 in amino acids: CASSSGASGNTIYF. The CDR3 nucleotides read TGTGCCAGCAGCAGCGGAGCCTCTGGAAACACCATATATTTT.

This clonotype appeared many times. The chain combines TRBV12-5 with TRBJ1-5; D gene ambiguous. Looked up from germline, CDR1 is LGHNT and CDR2 is FRNRAP. This CDR3 comprises 13 residues. The V end was cut by 10 bases, the J end by 3 bases, with 13 bases between. The CDR3 here is CATSLLDNQPQHF. The DNA of the CDR3 is TGTGCTACTTCTCTGCTTGACAATCAGCCCCAGCATTTT.

This chain uses TRBV7-2 with TRBJ2-3, with D maybe TRBD1 (6 bases). CDR3 size: 14 residues. Trimming pared 1 base from V and 6 bases from J, leaving 11 bases between. The germline CDR1 and CDR2 sequences are SGHTA and FQGNSA. This CDR3 reads CASSLGRGSDTQYF. The CDR3 bases are TGTGCCAGCAGCTTAGGCAGGGGATCGGATACGCAGTATTTT.

The V and J genes are TRBV19 and TRBJ2-7; 7 bases line up with TRBD1. The V gene's germline CDR1 is LNHDA and CDR2 SQIVND (reference sequence). V shed 7 bases and J 7 bases; nucleotides not matched to a gene: 13. The CDR3 runs to 14 residues. The CDR3 DNA follows: TGTGCCAGTAAGTGGGCAGGGGGTAGGAATGAGCAGTACTTC. Translated: CASKWAGGRNEQYF.

This clonotype was recorded at least ten times. The genes are TRBV11-3 and TRBJ2-7; 12 nucleotides match TRBD2. The CDR3 has 16 amino acids. V was clipped by 5 bases and J by 6 bases; unmatched bases: 11. Germline assignment: CDR1 SGHNT and CDR2 YENEEA. The CDR3 DNA follows: TGTGCCAGCAGCCCCCGGCCGACTAGCGGGAGTGGCGAGCAGTACTTC. It yields the protein CASSPRPTSGSGEQYF.

The gene calls are TRBV12-3 or TRBV12-4 and TRBJ2-5, with 12 bases identical to TRBD2. CDR3 length: 14 amino acids. The J segment lost 11 bases and the V segment lost 5 bases, leaving 9 bases of the junction unmatched. The CDR3 protein is CASSGRTSGNEQYF. The DNA for the CDR3 is TGTGCCAGCAGTGGCCGGACTAGCGGGAATGAGCAGTACTTC.

The chain joins TRBV12-3 or TRBV12-4 to TRBJ1-4, with D hard to call. The CDR3 is 14 residues long. The V and J ends lost 2 bases and 8 bases respectively, with 12 bases between them. The CDR3 protein is CASSLTGGMEKLFF. CDR3 bases: TGTGCCAGCAGTTTAACGGGCGGGATGGAAAAACTGTTTTTT.

The chain combines TRBV10-3 with TRBJ2-7, with 8 bases identical to TRBD1. Unmatched junction bases numbered 10, after V lost 6 bases and J lost 3 bases. CDR1 is ENHRY and CDR2 is SYGVKD in the germline V gene. The CDR3 extends over 15 amino acids. The CDR3 protein is CAISKTGAGGYEQYF. The CDR3 DNA reads as TGTGCCATCAGCAAGACAGGGGCCGGGGGCTACGAGCAGTACTTC.